Each of the 5 T cell receptor beta chains below was sequenced from the same sample in a study of T cells in localized non-small cell lung cancer. Sequenced by immunoSEQ multiplex PCR; TCRdb stores in-frame clones only, minus some. The sample includes around 40,000 clones, approximately 83% of them seen just once. This specimen was peripheral blood, taken before any cancer treatment. The receptors derive from a man between 35 and 75 years old with stage I lung adenocarcinoma.

The chain is built from TRBV28 and TRBJ1-1; D not resolved. The germline V gene encodes CDR1 MDHEN and CDR2 SYDVKM. The CDR3 spans 14 residues. The V and J ends lost 3 bases and 0 bases respectively, with 8 bases between them. CDR3 sequence reads: CASSFPLLNTEAFF. Here the CDR3 DNA reads TGTGCCAGCAGTTTTCCTCTCTTGAACACTGAAGCTTTCTTT.

By share of the sample, this clone is medium-sized (0.01 to 0.1%). Within the sample, other DNA sequences also encode this same CDR3. This chain joins TRBV5-6 and TRBJ1-2; 7 nucleotides align to TRBD1. The ends lost 4 bases at V and 6 bases at J; junction bases unmatched: 6. This CDR3 region has 13 residues. Germline V CDR1 and CDR2: SGHDT, YYEEEE. CDR3: CASSLRQGDGYTF. The CDR3 nucleotides read TGTGCCAGCAGCCTTCGACAGGGCGATGGCTACACCTTC. The variable domain in full, completed from reference TRBV5-6 and TRBJ1-2, reads DAGVTQSPTHLIKTRGQQVTLRCSPKSGHDTVSWYQQALGQGPQFIFQYYEEEERQRGNFPDRFSGHQFPNYSSELNVNALLLGDSALYLCASSLRQGDGYTFGSGTRLTVV.

This clone was recorded once. For the CDR3, the DNA is TGTGCCATCCGGGCCCCGACCACCGGGGAGCTGTTTTTT. Translated, it gives CAIRAPTTGELFF. This chain joins TRBV10-3 and TRBJ2-2; no clear D gene. The CDR3 has 13 residues. Germline V gene lookup returns CDR1 ENHRY and CDR2 SYGVKD. Trimming removed 8 bases at V and 4 bases at J, with 11 bases between.

This clone has only a few counts. The V and J genes are TRBV5-4 and TRBJ2-3; D gene ambiguous. Between the trimmed V and J ends, which lost 0 bases and 2 bases, there was a span of 4 bases. This CDR3 contains 13 residues. Germline lookup yields CDR1 SGHNT and CDR2 YYREEE (reference sequence). The CDR3 nucleotides are TGTGCCAGCAGCTTGGGCTACACAGATACGCAGTATTTT. It is translated as CASSLGYTDTQYF.

The chain has TRBV29-1 and TRBJ2-3; tentatively, D is TRBD1 (6 bases). CDR3 length: 15 amino acids. CDR1 is SQVTM and CDR2 is ANQGSEA in the germline V gene. Trimming removed 0 bases from V and 5 bases from J, with 15 bases in between. The CDR3 DNA reads as TGCAGCGTTGAAGATCTTAGGGGGTCGAAAGATACGCAGTATTTT. Encoded protein: CSVEDLRGSKDTQYF.